The 26 T cell receptor beta chains given below trace back to one sample, sequenced in a study of graft-versus-host responses after intestinal transplantation (dated by TCRdb to about 2021). These TCRs' antigens remain unknown. The time point label of this sample denotes: cells obtained before transplantation from donor or recipient. The library was generated by the immunoSEQ multiplex PCR assay. TCRdb carries this immuneACCESS record with in-frame sequences only. Its versions omit some clonotypes, under half of them owing to an unresolved V gene in the studies checked, with the rest unexplained. The table for this sample lists more than 70,000 clones; 75% to 90% of them were counted only once. Of the sample, around 0.1% is held by the ten largest clones. This material consisted of unstimulated CD4+ T cells sorted from spleen or lymph node cells, taken before intestinal transplant. The source is a human donor who received an intestinal transplant.

In this sample, this clone turned up once. The chain links TRBV20-1 to TRBJ2-5; maybe TRBD2 (5 bases). The CDR3 length is 10 residues. The V gene lost 4 bases and the J gene lost 11 bases, with 11 bases spanning the gap. Germline loops: CDR1 DFQATT, CDR2 SNEGSKA (reference sequence). For the CDR3, the DNA is TGCAGTGCTATCTTTGGGGAGCAGTACTTC. Protein product: CSAIFGEQYF.

The chain couples TRBV7-2 to TRBJ1-1; tentatively, D is TRBD1 (6 bases). Germline-derived CDR1 and CDR2 are SGHTA and FQGNSA. This CDR3 comprises 16 residues. V shed 1 base and J shed 8 bases, with 20 bases lying between them. The CDR3 sequence is CASSLGFNRAIREAFF. The CDR3 DNA reads as TGTGCCAGCAGCTTAGGGTTTAACAGGGCCATACGAGAAGCTTTCTTT.

The chain uses TRBV28 and TRBJ1-6; D might be TRBD1 (6 bases). The germline gives CDR1 MDHEN, CDR2 SYDVKM. Trimming took 4 bases from V and 7 from J, leaving 14 bases between them. This CDR3 is built from 15 residues. This CDR3 is CASSSPTGPNSPLHF. The CDR3 DNA reads TGTGCCAGCAGTTCCCCGACAGGACCGAATTCACCCCTCCACTTT. The full variable domain, in which reference TRBV28 and TRBJ1-6 provide the parts outside the CDR3, is DVKVTQSSRYLVKRTGEKVFLECVQDMDHENMFWYRQDPGLGLRLIYFSYDVKMKEKGDIPEGYSVSREKKERFSLILESASTNQTSMYLCASSSPTGPNSPLHFGNGTRLTVT.

This clone was counted once. The V gene is TRBV11-2, the J gene TRBJ2-5; 8 nucleotides line up with TRBD1. CDR1 is SGHAT, CDR2 FQNNGV, per germline. V lost 5 bases and J lost 5; bases outside the gene matches: 7. The CDR3 spans 14 residues. The DNA for the CDR3 is TGTGCCAGCAGCCTCCAGGGGGCCGGGGAGACCCAGTACTTC. The encoded protein is CASSLQGAGETQYF.

V and J are TRBV6-5 and TRBJ1-1; 8 bases fit TRBD1. After removal of 6 bases from V and 8 bases from J, the junction contained 5 bases not matched to a gene. This CDR3 contains 12 residues. From germline, CDR1 is MNHEY and CDR2 SVGAGI. The CDR3 DNA sequence: TGTGCCAGCAGATCCGACAGGGGCGAAGCTTTCTTT. Protein product: CASRSDRGEAFF.

The rearrangement uses TRBV4-2 and TRBJ2-7; possibly TRBD1 for D (5 bases). CDR1 is LGHNA, CDR2 YNFKEQ, per germline. The CDR3 is 14 amino acids. The V end was cut by 2 bases, the J end by 2 bases, with 10 bases between. The CDR3 DNA reads as TGTGCCAGCAGCCAAATTACAGGAACCTACGAGCAGTACTTC. Its protein product is CASSQITGTYEQYF.

The rearrangement joins TRBV15 to TRBJ2-7; D is possibly TRBD2 (5 bases). From germline, CDR1 is LNHNV and CDR2 YYDKDF (reference sequence). The V gene lost 6 bases and the J gene lost 2 bases, with 11 bases spanning the gap. CDR3 length: 13 residues. The CDR3 DNA reads TGTGCCACCAGGACTAACGACGCCTACGAGCAGTACTTC. It translates to CATRTNDAYEQYF.

This clone was found once. The J gene is TRBJ1-5, the V gene TRBV9; D possibly corresponds to TRBD1 (5 bases). The CDR3 runs 15 residues. V was clipped by 0 bases and J by 5 bases, with 12 bases between them. CDR1 SGDLS and CDR2 YYNGEE come from the germline V gene. The CDR3 protein is CASSVGQGADQPQHF. CDR3 nucleotides: TGTGCCAGCAGCGTAGGGCAGGGTGCCGATCAGCCCCAGCATTTT.

The chain uses TRBV14 and TRBJ2-7, with 10 positions matching TRBD1. This CDR3 has 16 amino acids. Per the germline V gene, CDR1 is SGHDN and CDR2 is FVKESK. Trimming cost V 6 bases and J 5 bases; bases outside gene matches: 13. DNA for the CDR3: TGTGCCAGCAGTCGGGCCGGGACAGGGGATTTCCACGAGCAGTACTTC. Its translation is CASSRAGTGDFHEQYF.

The V and J genes are TRBV2 and TRBJ1-5; 7 bases match TRBD1. V was clipped by 5 bases and J by 4 bases; unmatched bases: 5. Germline V gene data show CDR1 as SNHLY and CDR2 as FYNNEI. The CDR3 runs 14 residues. In DNA, the CDR3 is TGTGCCAGCAGTAACCAACAGGGGAATCAGCCCCAGCATTTT. As protein: CASSNQQGNQPQHF.

This sequence joins TRBV19 and TRBJ2-7; weak D call: TRBD1 (6 bases). The CDR3 is 13 residues long. The V and J ends lost 5 bases and 3 bases respectively, with 11 bases between them. Per germline, CDR1 LNHDA and CDR2 SQIVND (reference sequence). In nucleotides, the CDR3 is TGTGCCAGTAGTGGGGGCCTCGACTACGAGCAGTACTTC. Translation: CASSGGLDYEQYF.

In nucleotides, the CDR3 is TGTGCCAGCAGTGATGGGACAGGGATCTCTGGGGCCAACGTCCTGACTTTC. This sequence encodes CASSDGTGISGANVLTF. The chain combines TRBV25-1 with TRBJ2-6, with 9 positions matching TRBD1. With V trimmed by 3 bases and J by 0 bases, 3 bases remained unmatched. Looked up from germline, CDR1 is MGHDK and CDR2 is SYGVNS. This CDR3 spans 17 amino acids.

V is TRBV29-1 and J is TRBJ2-7; a possible D gene is TRBD1 (6 bases). The V gene lost 2 bases and the J gene lost 6 bases, with 11 bases spanning the gap. Germline V lookup: CDR1 SQVTM, CDR2 ANQGSEA. This CDR3 contains 12 residues. This chain's CDR3 is CSVEQQGFEQYF. The CDR3 DNA reads TGCAGCGTTGAACAACAGGGTTTCGAGCAGTACTTC.

The chain uses TRBV11-2 and TRBJ1-1; D perhaps matches TRBD1 (6 bases). V dropped 5 bases and J dropped 1 base, with 11 bases sitting between them. CDR3 length: 14 residues. Per the germline V gene, CDR1 is SGHAT and CDR2 is FQNNGV. The CDR3 loop reads CASSTGQRNTEAFF. CDR3 in DNA: TGTGCCAGCAGCACGGGACAACGGAACACTGAAGCTTTCTTT.

As for this clone: Other DNA variants within this sample encode the same CDR3. The chain carries TRBV5-1 and TRBJ1-2, with a tentative D call TRBD1 (5 bases). The V end was cut by 4 bases, the J end by 4 bases, with 14 bases between. This CDR3 spans 14 amino acids. CDR1 is SGHRS, CDR2 YFSETQ, per germline. For the CDR3, the DNA is TGCGCCAGCAGCCTGGAAGCAGGGCGCTATGGCTACACCTTC. Protein: CASSLEAGRYGYTF.

The rearrangement uses TRBV2 and TRBJ2-2; D is possibly TRBD1 (5 bases). The CDR3 is 14 amino acids. Germline V gene lookup returns CDR1 SNHLY and CDR2 FYNNEI. Trimming took off 10 bases at V and 2 bases at J, with 14 bases between the two ends. The chain's CDR3 is CATKGRINTGELFF. CDR3 nucleotides: TGTGCCACGAAGGGGCGGATAAACACCGGGGAGCTGTTTTTT.

The V and J genes are TRBV11-2 and TRBJ2-7; 10 nucleotides match TRBD1. V shed 4 bases and J 2 bases; nucleotides not matched to a gene: 5. The CDR3 spans 15 residues. Germline V lookup: CDR1 SGHAT, CDR2 FQNNGV. The CDR3 loop is CASSSPGQGTYEQYF. The CDR3 region has the DNA TGTGCCAGCAGCTCGCCGGGACAGGGGACCTACGAGCAGTACTTC.

The CDR3 loop reads CASSLNRGAQETQYF. The DNA of the CDR3 is TGTGCCAGCAGCTTGAACAGGGGGGCCCAAGAGACCCAGTACTTC. The gene calls are TRBV7-9 and TRBJ2-5; 8 bases agree with TRBD1. The germline CDR1 and CDR2 sequences are SEHNR and FQNEAQ (reference sequence). The CDR3 has 15 amino acids. V lost 3 bases, J lost 1 base, and 4 bases stayed unmatched.

The rearrangement uses TRBV19 and TRBJ1-5; D might be TRBD1 (6 bases). V gave up 11 bases and J gave up 2 bases, with 13 bases separating them. Germline V gives CDR1 LNHDA, CDR2 SQIVND (reference sequence). This CDR3 comprises 13 residues. The CDR3 loop reads CASRGSGNQPQHF. CDR3 DNA: TGTGCCTCTAGGGGGTCGGGCAATCAGCCCCAGCATTTT. The whole variable domain, filled in from reference TRBV19 and TRBJ1-5, reads DGGITQSPKYLFRKEGQNVTLSCEQNLNHDAMYWYRQDPGQGLRLIYYSQIVNDFQKGDIAEGYSVSREKKESFPLTVTSAQKNPTAFYLCASRGSGNQPQHFGDGTRLSIL.

The chain is built from TRBV9 and TRBJ2-1; 7 bases fit TRBD2. CDR1 SGDLS and CDR2 YYNGEE come from the germline V gene. V trimming: 3 bases; J trimming: 9 bases; junction bases outside the gene matches: 12. The CDR3 loop spans 15 amino acids. The CDR3 region has the DNA TGTGCCAGCAGCGAGACTAGCCATCCCCCCGGTGAGCAGTTCTTC. Translated: CASSETSHPPGEQFF.

The chain joins TRBV12-5 to TRBJ2-7, with TRBD1 identical over 8 bases. This CDR3 is built from 16 residues. V lost 6 bases and J lost 2; bases outside the gene matches: 12. The germline CDR1 and CDR2 sequences are LGHNT and FRNRAP. The DNA for the CDR3 is TGTGCTAGTGGCAACTATCAGGGGGCTTGGACCTACGAGCAGTACTTC. This translates into CASGNYQGAWTYEQYF.

The rearrangement uses TRBV6-5 and TRBJ2-3; 7 bases agree with TRBD2. From germline, CDR1 is MNHEY and CDR2 SVGAGI. J lost 11 bases, V lost 4 bases, and 12 bases had no gene match. This CDR3 is 14 amino acids long. CDR3 residues: CASSSPGLWGGQYF. As DNA, the CDR3 is TGTGCCAGCAGTTCCCCCGGACTCTGGGGGGGGCAGTATTTT.

CDR3 coding DNA: TGTGCCAGGGGACTAGGACAGACTGGGACTGAAGCTTTCTTT. It translates to CARGLGQTGTEAFF. This sequence joins TRBV6-1 and TRBJ1-1, with D perhaps TRBD1 (6 bases). CDR1 is MNHNS and CDR2 is SASEGT in the germline V gene. Trimming stripped 9 bases from V and 5 bases from J, with 19 bases between. The CDR3 covers 14 residues.

J is TRBJ1-4 and V is TRBV7-9; D possibly corresponds to TRBD1 (5 bases). Germline V CDR1 and CDR2: SEHNR, FQNEAQ (reference sequence). The V end lost 5 bases, the J end lost 5 bases, and 15 bases lay between the germline ends. There are 15 residues in the CDR3. The CDR3 reads CASSLTGVGNEKLFF. The CDR3 bases are TGTGCCAGCAGCCTAACGGGGGTTGGGAATGAAAAACTGTTTTTT.

This clone has more than one count but fewer than ten. In the same sample, other DNA sequences code for this CDR3. V is TRBV29-1 and J is TRBJ1-1; D not certain. V lost 3 bases and J lost 1, with 6 bases in between. The CDR3 loop spans 12 amino acids. Germline values: CDR1 SQVTM, CDR2 ANQGSEA. This CDR3 reads CSVDRSNTEAFF. The CDR3 DNA follows: TGCAGCGTTGACAGGTCGAACACTGAAGCTTTCTTT.

The chain carries TRBV7-9 and TRBJ1-2, with a tentative D call TRBD1 (6 bases). CDR3 size: 16 residues. CDR1 and CDR2 (germline): SEHNR, FQNEAQ (reference sequence). V was pared by 5 bases and J by 0 bases, with 16 bases between. CDR3 sequence (DNA): TGTGCCAGCAGCCCGACTCGGGACACCACTAACTATGGCTACACCTTC. As protein: CASSPTRDTTNYGYTF. Using reference TRBV7-9 and TRBJ1-2 for the parts outside the CDR3, the full variable domain is DTGVSQNPRHKITKRGQNVTFRCDPISEHNRLYWYRQTLGQGPEFLTYFQNEAQLEKSRLLSDRFSAERPKGSFSTLEIQRTEQGDSAMYLCASSPTRDTTNYGYTFGSGTRLTVV.